This T cell receptor beta chain was sequenced in a study of control samples from healthy donors and cancer patients. This CDR3 spans 14 amino acids. Trimming shortened V by 1 base and J by 4 bases, and 14 bases separated the two germline ends. Germline V gene data show CDR1 as SQVTM and CDR2 as ANQGSEA. The data were produced by immunoSEQ multiplex PCR, yet TCRdb's version contains in-frame clones alone and is incomplete. The table includes over 85,000 clones, approximately 84% detected once. This TCR was sampled from a man in his sixties or seventies with lung cancer. The J gene is TRBJ2-7, the V gene TRBV29-1; D possibly corresponds to TRBD2 (6 bases). The sample consisted of PBMCs. CDR3 sequence (DNA): TGCAGCGTTGAAGGGAGGGCAGGGAGGTACGAGCAGTACTTC. Protein product: CSVEGRAGRYEQYF.